This entry lists 17 T cell receptor beta chains sequenced from one sample in a study of Ad26.COV2.S vaccination and SARS-CoV-2 variants. Method: immunoSEQ multiplex PCR; TCRdb's copy keeps in-frame clones and lacks some. The sample carries 43,000 or so clones, approximately 80% recorded once. The sequences come from peripheral blood, collected after recovery from COVID-19. These receptors came from a human donor who had recovered from COVID-19.

The chain links TRBV21-1 to TRBJ2-1; the table's D gene call, TRBD2, was not cross checked with the DNA. TRBV21-1 counts as a pseudogene. The CDR3 length is 16 residues. The CDR3 nucleotides read TGTGCCAGCAGCAAAGCGGTTGGGACTTCATGGAATGAGCAGTTCTTC. It specifies CASSKAVGTSWNEQFF.

The rearrangement links TRBV18 to TRBJ1-3; D remains unclear. V lost 2 bases and J lost 4, with 6 bases in between. Per the germline V gene, CDR1 is KGHSH and CDR2 is LQKENI. The CDR3 length is 13 residues. The CDR3 reads CASSPTKGNTIYF. The DNA of the CDR3 is TGTGCCAGCTCACCAACAAAGGGAAACACCATATATTTT.

This clone has only one observation. The chain links TRBV19 to TRBJ2-7; D might be TRBD1 (6 bases). The CDR3 has 15 residues. CDR1 LNHDA and CDR2 SQIVND come from the germline V gene (reference sequence). V was trimmed by 4 bases and J by 3 bases, leaving 16 bases between them. As DNA, the CDR3 is TGTGCCAGTAGTACCCGAGTGACAGGCCGCTACGAGCAGTACTTC. Its protein is CASSTRVTGRYEQYF.

The chain links TRBV6-5 to TRBJ2-2; TRBD2 agrees at 7 bases. The ends lost 0 bases at V and 4 bases at J; junction bases unmatched: 5. Germline V gene lookup returns CDR1 MNHEY and CDR2 SVGAGI. The CDR3 spans 16 residues. CDR3 sequence reads: CASSYSRRTSTGELFF. The DNA of the CDR3 is TGTGCCAGCAGTTACTCGAGGAGGACTAGCACCGGGGAGCTGTTTTTT.

This clone was counted a few times. The V and J genes are TRBV14 and TRBJ1-1, with D unclear. Trimming stripped 4 bases from V and 2 bases from J, with 14 bases between. Germline lookup yields CDR1 SGHDN and CDR2 FVKESK. The CDR3 is 15 amino acids. The CDR3 spells CASSPLGRINTEAFF. The CDR3 nucleotides read TGTGCCAGCAGCCCTTTAGGCAGGATAAACACTGAAGCTTTCTTT.

The chain recombines TRBV27 with TRBJ1-1; possible D gene TRBD1, 6 bases. Germline values: CDR1 MNHEY, CDR2 SMNVEV (reference sequence). The CDR3 runs to 13 residues. With 3 bases removed from V and 5 bases from J, the gap between germline ends came to 10 bases. The CDR3 is CASSLGRGTEAFF. The DNA for the CDR3 is TGTGCCAGCAGTTTGGGGAGGGGGACTGAAGCTTTCTTT.

The CDR3 is CASIGNTEAFF. Here the CDR3 DNA reads TGTGCCAGCATAGGGAACACTGAAGCTTTCTTT. The chain joins TRBV27 to TRBJ1-1, with D unresolved. V was cut by 7 bases and J by 1 base, with 4 bases left in between. The CDR3 is made up of 11 amino acids. CDR1 and CDR2 (germline): MNHEY, SMNVEV (reference sequence).

The gene calls are TRBV10-3 and TRBJ2-5, with TRBD1 matching over 9 bases. CDR3 length: 16 residues. Germline V CDR1 and CDR2: ENHRY, SYGVKD. V dropped 0 bases and J dropped 2; count of bases not matched to a gene: 4. CDR3 bases: TGTGCCATCAGTGAGTCAGGACAGGGGAGGCAAGAGACCCAGTACTTC. Amino acid sequence: CAISESGQGRQETQYF.

V usage is TRBV7-9 and J usage is TRBJ2-1; the D is unclear. Germline V gene data show CDR1 as SEHNR and CDR2 as FQNEAQ (reference sequence). Trimming took off 1 base at V and 7 bases at J, with 8 bases between the two ends. This CDR3 spans 13 amino acids. The CDR3 coding sequence is TGTGCCAGCAGCTTAGATGAGCTGAATGAGCAGTTCTTC. It yields the protein CASSLDELNEQFF.

CDR3 sequence: CAWSVRGRGPGNTIYF. Here the CDR3 DNA reads TGTGCCTGGAGTGTACGTGGCAGGGGGCCTGGAAACACCATATATTTT. The chain is built from TRBV30 and TRBJ1-3, with 8 bases lining up with TRBD1. V gave up 0 bases and J gave up 2 bases; unmatched junction bases: 6. This CDR3 region has 16 residues. The germline V gene has CDR1 GTSNPN and CDR2 SVGIG (reference sequence).

The rearrangement joins TRBV10-3 to TRBJ1-2; 7 positions agree with TRBD1. Germline loops: CDR1 ENHRY, CDR2 SYGVKD. V gave up 6 bases and J gave up 0 bases; unmatched junction bases: 4. The CDR3 consists of 14 residues. In nucleotides, the CDR3 is TGTGCCATCAGAAAGGGACAGTCTAACTATGGCTACACCTTC. Translation gives CAIRKGQSNYGYTF.

The rearrangement uses TRBV9 and TRBJ1-6; TRBD1 agrees at 8 bases. The germline V gene has CDR1 SGDLS and CDR2 YYNGEE. With 2 bases clipped from V and 7 bases from J, the junction kept 5 bases outside the gene matches. The CDR3 is 15 residues long. The CDR3 reads CASSVGQGGNSPLHF. CDR3 bases: TGTGCCAGCAGCGTCGGACAGGGTGGAAATTCACCCCTCCACTTT. The full variable domain, rest sourced from reference TRBV9 and TRBJ1-6, is DSGVTQTPKHLITATGQRVTLRCSPRSGDLSVYWYQQSLDQGLQFLIQYYNGEERAKGNILERFSAQQFPDLHSELNLSSLELGDSALYFCASSVGQGGNSPLHFGNGTRLTVT.

The chain employs TRBV29-1 and TRBJ1-1; the match to TRBD1 covers 7 bases. Germline V gives CDR1 SQVTM, CDR2 ANQGSEA. With V trimmed by 1 base and J by 6 bases, 8 bases remained unmatched. The CDR3 extends over 14 amino acids. Written as DNA, the CDR3 is TGCAGCGTTGAAGGCCTTTTAGGGGGCGCTGAAGCTTTCTTT. Translating it yields CSVEGLLGGAEAFF. The whole variable domain, remainder taken from reference TRBV29-1 and TRBJ1-1, is SAVISQKPSRDICQRGTSLTIQCQVDSQVTMMFWYRQQPGQSLTLIATANQGSEATYESGFVIDKFPISRPNLTFSTLTVSNMSPEDSSIYLCSVEGLLGGAEAFFGQGTRLTVV.

V usage is TRBV19 and J usage is TRBJ1-2; no definite D call. CDR3 size: 15 residues. Germline values: CDR1 LNHDA, CDR2 SQIVND (reference sequence). The V end was cut by 0 bases, the J end by 6 bases, with 14 bases between. CDR3 sequence: CASSIDHQGLDGYTF. In nucleotides, the CDR3 is TGTGCCAGTAGTATAGATCACCAAGGCCTGGATGGCTACACCTTC.

A single count supports this clone. The J gene is TRBJ2-1, the V gene TRBV9, with 10 bases fitting TRBD1. V shed 0 bases, J shed 1 base, and the junction held 4 bases outside the gene matches. This CDR3 contains 17 residues. Looked up from germline, CDR1 is SGDLS and CDR2 is YYNGEE. This chain's CDR3 is CASSVARTGGSYNEQFF. CDR3 nucleotides: TGTGCCAGCAGCGTAGCCAGGACAGGGGGGTCCTACAATGAGCAGTTCTTC.

The chain is built from TRBV11-2 and TRBJ2-7; 8 positions match TRBD1. The CDR3 has 16 amino acids. CDR1 and CDR2 (germline): SGHAT, FQNNGV. Trimming at V came to 0 bases and at J to 7 bases, leaving 11 bases not matched to a gene. CDR3 amino acids: CASSLDLGQGAGEQYF. The CDR3 DNA is TGTGCCAGCAGCTTAGATCTAGGCCAGGGGGCGGGTGAGCAGTACTTC.

The chain carries TRBV2 and TRBJ1-2; possibly TRBD1 for D (5 bases). The V gene lost 5 bases and the J gene lost 4 bases, with 17 bases spanning the gap. Germline CDR1 reads SNHLY; CDR2 reads FYNNEI. The CDR3 loop spans 15 amino acids. The DNA for the CDR3 is TGTGCCAGCAGTCAAACCCCGGAGGGACCCTATGGCTACACCTTC. Residues: CASSQTPEGPYGYTF.